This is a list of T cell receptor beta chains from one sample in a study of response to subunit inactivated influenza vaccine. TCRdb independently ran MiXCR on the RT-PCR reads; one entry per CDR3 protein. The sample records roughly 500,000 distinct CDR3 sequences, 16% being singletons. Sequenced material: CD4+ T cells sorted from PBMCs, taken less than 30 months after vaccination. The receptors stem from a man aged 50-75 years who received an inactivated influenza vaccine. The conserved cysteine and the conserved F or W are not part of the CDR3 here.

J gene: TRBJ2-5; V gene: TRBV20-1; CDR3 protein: SARTLRISGRAPVIPQTQY
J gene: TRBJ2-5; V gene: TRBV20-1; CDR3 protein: SARDMSTIKETQY
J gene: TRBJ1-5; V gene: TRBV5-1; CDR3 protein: ASSLDPLANQPQH
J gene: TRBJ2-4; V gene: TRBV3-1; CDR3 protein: ASSQEGLIGAAKNIQY
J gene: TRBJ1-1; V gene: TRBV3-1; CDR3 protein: ASSPTGDTEAF
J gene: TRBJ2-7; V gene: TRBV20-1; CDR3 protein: SATGPYEQY
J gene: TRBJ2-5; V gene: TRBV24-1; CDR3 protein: ATSDFPSETQY
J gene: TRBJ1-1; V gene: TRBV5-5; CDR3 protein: ASSFGLPTEAF
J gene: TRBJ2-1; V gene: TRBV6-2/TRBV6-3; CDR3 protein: ASSYSRVRGVGEQF
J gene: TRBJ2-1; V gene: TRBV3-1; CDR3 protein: ASSPLRERAEQF
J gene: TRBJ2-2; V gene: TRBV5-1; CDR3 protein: ASSPPSGSGELF
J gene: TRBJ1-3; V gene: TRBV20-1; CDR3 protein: SADTGNTIY
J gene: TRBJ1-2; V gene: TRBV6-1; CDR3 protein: ASTAEGVGGYT
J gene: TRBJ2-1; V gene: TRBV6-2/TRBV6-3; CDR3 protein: ASRDGGFDNEQF
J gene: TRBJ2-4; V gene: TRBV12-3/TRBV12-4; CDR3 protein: ASSLASGMIGKNIQY
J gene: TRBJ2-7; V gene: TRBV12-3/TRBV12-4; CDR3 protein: ASSPFGLVSEQY
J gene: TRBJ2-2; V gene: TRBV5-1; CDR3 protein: ASSHGLAGGNTGELF
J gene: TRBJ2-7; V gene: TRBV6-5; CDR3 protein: ASSYSPDPYEQY
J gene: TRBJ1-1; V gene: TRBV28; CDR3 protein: ASRTSLNTEAF
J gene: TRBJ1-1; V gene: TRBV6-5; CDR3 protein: ASSYGQWEMNTEAF
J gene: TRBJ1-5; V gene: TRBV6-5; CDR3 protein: ASSYDSNQPQH
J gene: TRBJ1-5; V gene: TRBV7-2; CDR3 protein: ASSWGQGNGQPQH
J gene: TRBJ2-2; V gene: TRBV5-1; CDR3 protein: ASSPDLAGNTGELF
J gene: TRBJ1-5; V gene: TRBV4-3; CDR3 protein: ASSQDLMTGAAQPQH